The entry below gives a single T cell receptor (beta chain) sequence along with its context. Its target is unknown. These data originate in a study of glioma-infiltrating T cells. The study, taken as a whole, reports: Above-expected tissue-blood divergence occurred in all gliomas, most in low-grade ones.

TCR alpha and beta CDR3 regions were amplified from RNA using iRepertoire nested multiplex PCR. TCRdb called the multiplex PCR reads again in MiXCR, with one record for every CDR3 protein. The data hold roughly 200,000 distinct CDR3 sequences, with around 40% observed a single time. The length of the CDR3 is 13 residues. Germline loops: CDR1 MDHEN, CDR2 SYDVKM. Trimming removed 10 bases from V and 4 bases from J, with 16 bases in between. This sequence joins TRBV28 and TRBJ2-5; TRBD1 or TRBD2 may be the D gene (7 bases each). The receptor was derived from a human donor with low-grade glioma or glioblastoma, undergoing nonglioma brain surgery, or in good health (not recorded which). Specimen: glioma tissue, nonneoplastic brain tissue, or PBMCs (not recorded which). CDR3 amino acids: CATSGGGGETQYF. The CDR3 coding sequence is TGTGCCACCTCAGGGGGAGGGGGAGAGACCCAGTACTTC.